This section outlines one TCR beta chain sequence together with its context. Its antigen is unknown. The data were taken from a study of metastatic and nonmetastatic thyroid tumors. Thyroid surgery took place with no prior treatment in any patient. MiXCR was used by TCRdb to re-call the PCR reads. The sample consists of around 89,000 clones, more than 13% of them appearing once. Trimming took 4 bases from V and 4 from J, leaving 11 bases between them. Per germline, CDR1 SGHTA and CDR2 FQGTGA. The CDR3 has 13 amino acids. Overall study findings and caveats: Across blood and tumor, TCR beta diversity in malignant thyroid tumors was reportedly significantly higher than in benign nodules.

This clonotype was sampled from a female donor with papillary thyroid cancer or a benign thyroid nodule (not recorded which). Some clones in this sample may be carry-over from other donors' samples. V usage is TRBV7-3 and J usage is TRBJ2-7, with D possibly matching TRBD2 (6 bases). The source material was blood. In DNA, the CDR3 is TGTGCCAGCAGCTGGGGGGACTCGTACGAGCAGTACTTC. This sequence encodes CASSWGDSYEQYF.